The clone carrying this T cell receptor beta chain has more than one count but fewer than ten. Individual cDNA molecules each carried unique molecular identifiers attached by the library. TCRdb redid the calling of the 5' RACE reads with MiXCR, one entry per CDR3 protein. The data show 110,000 or so distinct CDR3 sequences, with approximately 19% seen just once and roughly 3.1% held by the top ten. The study extracted total RNA from unfractionated whole blood. This sample was included in a study of human T cells and chemical hapten exposure. Study-wide background: Across samples, TCR yields varied, mostly owing to small differences in pooled library volumes.

Trimming shortened V by 3 bases and J by 3 bases, and 12 bases separated the two germline ends. CDR1 is SGHDN, CDR2 FVKESK, per germline. The CDR3 sequence is 15 residues long. This chain joins TRBV14 and TRBJ2-4; possible D gene TRBD1, 6 bases. The receptor was isolated from a human donor in good health. As DNA, the CDR3 is TGTGCCAGCAGCCATGCCCCAGGGGTCAAAAACATTCAGTACTTC. Its protein product is CASSHAPGVKNIQYF.